Each of the 29 T cell receptor beta chains below was sequenced from the same sample in a study of blood T cell repertoires in COVID-19. Repertoires were generated with immunoSEQ multiplex PCR, while TCRdb's copy carries only in-frame clones and drops some. Altogether under 300,000 clones are present, around 84% being singletons, with the ten largest covering approximately 6.8%. The specimen sequenced was peripheral blood. All receptors derive from a woman between 65 and 79 years old with active or convalescent COVID-19.

The V gene is TRBV6-2 or TRBV6-3, the J gene TRBJ1-2; a possible D gene is TRBD1 (5 bases). Germline loops: CDR1 MNHEY, CDR2 SVGEGT. The germline V and J ends were trimmed by 5 bases and 4 bases, with 8 bases remaining between them. There are 12 residues in the CDR3. The CDR3 DNA reads as TGTGCCAGCAGTCCAGACAGCTATGGCTACACCTTC. It specifies CASSPDSYGYTF.

The chain carries TRBV6-2 or TRBV6-3 and TRBJ1-4; a possible D gene is TRBD1 (6 bases). V lost 6 bases and J lost 5, with 16 bases in between. The CDR3 length is 15 residues. Germline V lookup: CDR1 MNHEY, CDR2 SVGEGT. CDR3 in amino acids: CASSPTRGQNEKLFF. CDR3 DNA: TGTGCCAGCAGCCCCACGCGAGGACAGAATGAAAAACTGTTTTTT.

The rearrangement joins TRBV6-2 or TRBV6-3 to TRBJ2-5; D uncertain. The CDR3 has 11 amino acids. V lost 4 bases, J lost 5 bases, and 5 bases lay in between. Germline V gives CDR1 MNHEY, CDR2 SVGEGT. CDR3 sequence reads: CASSLSETQYF. In DNA form, the CDR3 reads TGTGCCAGCAGTTTATCGGAGACCCAGTACTTC.

The chain is built from TRBV19 and TRBJ1-2; no reliable D call. In germline, CDR1 is LNHDA, CDR2 SQIVND (reference sequence). Trimming stripped 3 bases from V and 2 bases from J, with 13 bases between. CDR3 length equals 15 residues. The DNA of the CDR3 is TGTGCCAGTAGTATTAGCCACTCCCTCAACTATGGCTACACCTTC. Protein product: CASSISHSLNYGYTF.

The CDR3 sequence is CASSLGQGGTDTQYF. The CDR3 DNA reads TGCGCCAGCAGCCTAGGACAGGGGGGCACAGATACGCAGTATTTT. The rearrangement joins TRBV4-3 to TRBJ2-3, with 10 bases lining up with TRBD1. The CDR3 sequence is 15 residues long. Germline assignment: CDR1 LGHNA and CDR2 YSLEER. Trimming at V came to 4 bases and at J to 1 base, leaving 2 bases not matched to a gene.

The rearrangement uses TRBV4-1 and TRBJ2-1; TRBD2 matches 8 bases. The J segment lost 4 bases and the V segment lost 1 base, leaving 6 bases of the junction unmatched. CDR3 length: 16 residues. Germline V CDR1 and CDR2: MGHRA, YSYEKL. CDR3 sequence (DNA): TGCGCCAGCAGCCAAGTCAGCGGGGGACGATACAATGAGCAGTTCTTC. Translating gives CASSQVSGGRYNEQFF.

J is TRBJ1-1 and V is TRBV12-3 or TRBV12-4, with a possible D match to TRBD1 (6 bases). Trimming took off 7 bases at V and 4 bases at J, with 13 bases between the two ends. The CDR3 length is 13 residues. CDR3 residues: CASTLSDSTEAFF. CDR3 in DNA: TGTGCCAGCACCCTTTCGGACAGCACTGAAGCTTTCTTT.

This clone occurred once. This chain uses TRBV5-1 with TRBJ2-1, with 7 bases that match TRBD2. After removal of 1 base from V and 4 bases from J, the junction contained 2 bases not matched to a gene. CDR3 size: 14 residues. Germline values: CDR1 SGHRS, CDR2 YFSETQ. The CDR3 here is CASSLSGAYNEQFF. CDR3 DNA: TGCGCCAGCAGCTTGAGCGGGGCTTACAATGAGCAGTTCTTC.

The chain has TRBV2 and TRBJ2-3, with TRBD1 as a possible D gene (7 bases). The CDR3 extends over 14 amino acids. Germline assignment: CDR1 SNHLY and CDR2 FYNNEI. The V end was cut by 5 bases, the J end by 4 bases, with 13 bases between. The CDR3 DNA follows: TGTGCCAGCAGTCGGAGGGGGCCCCCAGATACGCAGTATTTT. Amino acid sequence: CASSRRGPPDTQYF.

This chain links TRBV27 with TRBJ2-1, with 10 bases lining up with TRBD1. Germline V gene data show CDR1 as MNHEY and CDR2 as SMNVEV (reference sequence). The length of the CDR3 is 16 residues. V lost 5 bases, J lost 7 bases, and 11 bases stayed unmatched. The CDR3: CASSQRPGQGKNEQFF. Here the CDR3 DNA reads TGTGCCAGCAGTCAAAGACCGGGACAGGGGAAAAATGAGCAGTTCTTC.

CDR3 amino acids: CASSQQGLNEQFF. Written as DNA, the CDR3 is TGTGCCAGCAGTCAACAGGGTCTCAATGAGCAGTTCTTC. The gene calls are TRBV12-3 or TRBV12-4 and TRBJ2-1; D perhaps matches TRBD1 (6 bases). V was clipped by 5 bases and J by 6 bases, with 11 bases between them. The CDR3 totals 13 residues.

The V call is TRBV18, the J call TRBJ1-5; TRBD1 is a possible D gene (5 bases). Deletions cut 6 bases from V and 5 bases from J, with 11 bases between. This CDR3 is built from 13 residues. Germline CDR1 and CDR2: KGHSH and LQKENI. The CDR3 protein is CASSLGGDQPQHF. Here the CDR3 DNA reads TGTGCCAGCTCCCTTGGGGGGGATCAGCCCCAGCATTTT.

The chain recombines TRBV5-1 with TRBJ1-4; tentative D call: TRBD1 (5 bases). Per germline, CDR1 SGHRS and CDR2 YFSETQ. CDR3 size: 13 residues. Trimming removed 6 bases from V and 10 bases from J, with 16 bases in between. CDR3 sequence (DNA): TGCGCCAGCATGGGGGGTGGCAGCGGAAAACTGTTTTTT. Translating it yields CASMGGGSGKLFF. The complete variable domain, with remaining parts taken from reference TRBV5-1 and TRBJ1-4, reads KAGVTQTPRYLIKTRGQQVTLSCSPISGHRSVSWYQQTPGQGLQFLFEYFSETQRNKGNFPGRFSGRQFSNSRSEMNVSTLELGDSALYLCASMGGGSGKLFFGSGTQLSVL.

The chain has TRBV5-1 and TRBJ2-4; 10 positions agree with TRBD1. The CDR3 has 17 residues. V lost 4 bases, J lost 0 bases, and 7 bases stayed unmatched. The germline CDR1 and CDR2 sequences are SGHRS and YFSETQ. CDR3 amino acids: CASSRGGQGKAKNIQYF. The DNA for the CDR3 is TGCGCCAGCAGCAGAGGGGGACAGGGGAAAGCCAAAAACATTCAGTACTTC.

The V and J genes are TRBV6-2 or TRBV6-3 and TRBJ1-2; 8 bases fit TRBD1. The CDR3 runs 13 residues. Germline values: CDR1 MNHEY, CDR2 SVGEGT. The V and J ends lost 6 bases and 6 bases, in that order; junction bases with no gene match: 6. The CDR3 DNA is TGTGCCAGCAGCAACAGGGGGGCGAATGGCTACACCTTC. Its translation is CASSNRGANGYTF.

The chain joins TRBV5-8 to TRBJ1-2, with 7 bases identical to TRBD1. With 7 bases clipped from V and 1 base from J, the junction kept 7 bases outside the gene matches. Germline V gene data show CDR1 as SGHTS and CDR2 as YDEGEE. The CDR3 extends over 14 amino acids. The CDR3 DNA is TGTGCCAGCGACCCTCAGGGGGGTAACTATGGCTACACCTTC. Translation: CASDPQGGNYGYTF.

The chain links TRBV7-8 to TRBJ1-4; 7 bases fit TRBD1. V shed 2 bases and J 10 bases; nucleotides not matched to a gene: 13. Germline CDR1 reads SGHVS; CDR2 reads FQNEAQ. CDR3 length equals 16 residues. The CDR3: CASSLTFGTEEGKLFF. The CDR3 DNA reads as TGTGCCAGCAGCTTAACATTCGGGACAGAGGAGGGAAAACTGTTTTTT.

V and J are TRBV27 and TRBJ1-5; tentatively, D is TRBD1 (6 bases). The CDR3 is made up of 18 amino acids. Between the trimmed V and J ends, which lost 5 bases and 2 bases, there was a span of 22 bases. CDR1 and CDR2 from the germline V gene are MNHEY and SMNVEV (reference sequence). The CDR3 is CASSPLGGGAGGNQPQHF. The CDR3 nucleotides read TGTGCCAGCAGTCCACTTGGTGGGGGGGCGGGTGGCAATCAGCCCCAGCATTTT.

This sequence joins TRBV6-5 and TRBJ2-3; 7 nucleotides align to TRBD1. CDR3 length: 16 amino acids. CDR1 is MNHEY and CDR2 is SVGAGI in the germline V gene. Trimming took 0 bases from V and 7 from J; bases not matched to a gene: 10. CDR3 sequence: CASSYSGDREFNTQYF. The CDR3 region has the DNA TGTGCCAGCAGTTACTCGGGAGACAGGGAATTTAATACGCAGTATTTT.

The V and J genes are TRBV19 and TRBJ1-4, with D tentatively TRBD1 (5 bases). From germline, CDR1 is LNHDA and CDR2 SQIVND (reference sequence). V was clipped by 9 bases and J by 4 bases, with 18 bases between them. The CDR3 is 15 residues long. This chain's CDR3 is CASRRAVGDNEKLFF. CDR3 in DNA: TGTGCCAGCAGGAGGGCTGTGGGGGATAATGAAAAACTGTTTTTT.

This sequence joins TRBV10-2 and TRBJ2-1, with a possible D match to TRBD2 (6 bases). The CDR3 has 14 residues. The V and J ends lost 4 bases and 4 bases respectively, with 11 bases between them. The germline V gene encodes CDR1 WSHSY and CDR2 SAAADI. The CDR3: CASSVLAEYNEQFF. DNA of the CDR3: TGCGCCAGCAGTGTACTAGCAGAATACAATGAGCAGTTCTTC.

The chain recombines TRBV15 with TRBJ2-3; 11 nucleotides line up with TRBD2. The V gene end was trimmed by 3 bases and the J gene end by 2 bases; junction bases not matched to a gene: 4. The CDR3 sequence is 16 residues long. The germline V gene has CDR1 LNHNV and CDR2 YYDKDF (reference sequence). The CDR3 sequence is CATSSRLAGYTDTQYF. The CDR3 DNA sequence: TGTGCCACCAGCAGCCGACTAGCGGGGTACACAGATACGCAGTATTTT.

About this clone itself: The same CDR3 arises from other DNA sequences in this sample as well. The chain uses TRBV6-5 and TRBJ2-7, with 7 bases that match TRBD1. CDR1 and CDR2 (germline): MNHEY, SVGAGI. J was trimmed by 4 bases and V by 6 bases; bases with no gene match: 0. This CDR3 is 11 amino acids long. As DNA, the CDR3 is TGTGCCAGCAGACAGGGGTACGAGCAGTACTTC. This codes for CASRQGYEQYF.

The chain carries TRBV27 and TRBJ1-4; 9 bases fit TRBD1. V gave up 5 bases and J gave up 7 bases; unmatched junction bases: 8. The germline gives CDR1 MNHEY, CDR2 SMNVEV (reference sequence). CDR3 length: 15 residues. The CDR3 sequence: CASSPWDRAAEKLFF. CDR3 in DNA: TGTGCCAGCAGTCCATGGGACAGGGCCGCTGAAAAACTGTTTTTT.

The chain has TRBV12-5 and TRBJ2-1, with 14 bases lining up with TRBD2. Germline-derived CDR1 and CDR2 are LGHNT and FRNRAP. The V gene end was trimmed by 2 bases and the J gene end by 2 bases; junction bases not matched to a gene: 14. This CDR3 has 21 amino acids. CDR3 DNA: TGTGCTAGTGGTTTGTCCCCGGGACTAGCGGGGGCGTATAGTCCCTACAATGAGCAGTTCTTC. It translates to CASGLSPGLAGAYSPYNEQFF.

The chain carries TRBV6-5 and TRBJ1-2; TRBD1 agrees at 7 bases. Germline V gives CDR1 MNHEY, CDR2 SVGAGI. Trimming cost V 10 bases and J 4 bases; bases outside gene matches: 9. This CDR3 spans 13 amino acids. This CDR3 reads CATGTAPRYGYTF. DNA of the CDR3: TGTGCCACCGGGACAGCCCCCCGCTATGGCTACACCTTC.

This chain uses TRBV6-5 with TRBJ2-2, with D perhaps matching TRBD2 (6 bases). This CDR3 is 14 amino acids long. V lost 2 bases and J 10 bases, leaving 14 bases between the germline ends. CDR1 is MNHEY, CDR2 SVGAGI, per germline. CDR3 nucleotide sequence: TGTGCCAGCAGTTACGGGGGGAGGTTCGAGGAGCTGTTTTTT. It codes for CASSYGGRFEELFF.

The chain carries TRBV20-1 and TRBJ1-4, with no clear D. Germline CDR1 and CDR2: DFQATT and SNEGSKA (reference sequence). The CDR3 has 14 amino acids. Trimming removed 3 bases from V and 0 bases from J, with 8 bases in between. As DNA, the CDR3 is TGCAGTGCTAGTTTCGGGTCAACTAATGAAAAACTGTTTTTT. Translation: CSASFGSTNEKLFF.

The chain recombines TRBV19 with TRBJ2-2, with 7 bases identical to TRBD1. Germline V gives CDR1 LNHDA, CDR2 SQIVND (reference sequence). Germline trimming cut 5 bases from V and 5 bases from J; bases unmatched to any gene: 8. The CDR3 has 15 residues. CDR3 DNA sequence: TGTGCCAGTAGTGTAACAGGGGTTGGGACCGGGGAGCTGTTTTTT. Protein sequence: CASSVTGVGTGELFF.